This TCR beta chain emerged from a study of PD-1 blockade in classical Hodgkin lymphoma (TCRdb year 2020). About the investigation overall: Nivolumab dosing was 3 mg/kg intravenously every 2 weeks, continuing until either disease progression or unacceptable toxicity. To define a peripheral blood immune signature of response to PD-1 blockade in classical Hodgkin lymphoma, the study combined TCR beta sequencing with CyTOF. What the study reported, not specific to this receptor: Trial patients with a complete response had baseline diversity similar to that of newly diagnosed patients, while partial responders and progressors had significantly lower diversity. Lower diversity was observed in patients in whom nivolumab was started less than 1 year after ASCT, and these patients were excluded from later analyses so that confounding by immune reconstitution would be avoided. The study was restricted to a single clinical trial cohort, and the causes of repertoire differences, possibly disease activity or prior therapy, were left undefined. Newly diagnosed patients were reported to have lower baseline TCR diversity than healthy donors, and relapsed/refractory patients were reported to have lower baseline TCR diversity still. CD4+ but not CD8+ TCR diversity rose significantly by C4D1 (p=0.0027 vs p=0.16), most apparent in complete responders (p=0.02).

Turning to this clone: Its antigen remains undetermined. No qualities accompany the bases; no much larger clone lies one base away.

Read against the paper, the sample's time point label means: cycle 1 day 1 (C1D1), immediately before nivolumab initiation. Every trial patient had relapsed following autologous stem cell transplantation, and prior brentuximab vedotin exposure was what differed among cohorts A, B and C. Using a Miltenyi CD4+ T cell isolation kit, CD4+ T cells were purified from thawed PBMCs through magnetic negative selection. A total of 56 patients with relapsed/refractory classical Hodgkin lymphoma made up the trial cohort, and each patient's best overall response was complete response, partial response or progressive disease. In the multi-cohort phase II CheckMate 205 trial, trial patients received single-agent nivolumab. Best overall response was determined by an independent review committee according to the 2007 International Working Group response criteria. Trial PBMCs were collected just before the start of nivolumab (C1D1) and during therapy at cycle 2 day 1 and cycle 4 day 1. Peripheral blood was collected in 8 mL Vacutainer Cell Preparation Tubes, from which PBMCs were isolated by centrifugation and then cryopreserved. Purified CD4+ and CD8+ fractions were generated only in cases for which an additional PBMC sample was available. Magnetically labelled cells were removed on LS columns in a quadroMACS separator, and the flow-through was collected as the purified fraction.

The Qiagen DNeasy kit was used to extract genomic DNA from unsorted PBMCs and from the negatively selected CD4+ and CD8+ fractions. Using primers that anneal to V and J segments, immunoSEQ multiplex PCR amplified the TCR beta CDR3 regions. A synthetic immune receptor repertoire was used to minimize amplification bias, and any residual bias was removed computationally once sequencing was done. The original methods were these. Custom Python scripts were used to quantify repertoire diversity as the Shannon entropy index. Unsorted, CD4+ and CD8+ repertoires were analyzed separately, except for combined analyses in which CD4+ and CD8+ sequences were merged in silico. A clone counted as expanded when the clone's frequency after treatment rose at least 2-fold relative to C1D1, and clones undetected at baseline were given a pseudocount of 0.5. Clones with 0 or 1 copy at C1D1 were defined as singleton clones, while clones with 2 or more copies were defined as non-singleton clones. Clones expanded in unsorted samples were labelled as CD4+, CD8+ or unknown by matching protein sequences in sorted samples from the same patient. Wilcoxon tests were applied to paired samples to test diversity changes from C1D1 to C4D1. TCRdb took this table from immuneACCESS and kept in-frame rearrangements with V and J called. Such tables lack part of the clones; where checked against another copy, unresolved V genes explain under half of the gap, and the rest is unexplained. V and J calls and clone size are those listed in that table; D and trimming were worked out from the DNA. The sample includes over 30,000 clones, with around 90% observed a single time. About 0.23% of the sample goes to the ten largest clones.

The germline V and J ends show losses of 5 bases and 3 bases respectively, and no gene match explains 4 bases of the junction. The CDR3, from cysteine to phenylalanine, totals 14 residues. CDR3 DNA only is kept here, 42 bases in frame from base 1. CDR1 and CDR2 (SGHAT, FQNNGV) derive from the germline V gene. The rearrangement combines TRBV11-2 with TRBJ2-5, with 9 bases matching TRBD2. The sequence derives from a human donor with classical Hodgkin lymphoma. This specimen was CD4+ T cells from blood, taken at baseline. The CDR3 loop reads CASSPLAGKETQYF. The DNA is TGTGCCAGCAGCCCTCTAGCGGGAAAAGAGACCCAGTACTTC. Supplemented by the reference TRBV11-2 and TRBJ2-5 proteins around the CDR3, the complete variable domain is EAGVAQSPRYKIIEKRQSVAFWCNPISGHATLYWYQQILGQGPKLLIQFQNNGVVDDSQLPKDRFSAERLKGVDSTLKIQPAKLEDSAVYLCASSPLAGKETQYFGPGTRLLVL.